This is a list of T cell receptor beta chains from one sample in a study of T-cell memory formation after mild COVID-19. MiXCR, run by TCRdb on the 5' RACE reads, gives a single entry per CDR3 protein. The repertoire has fewer than 1,000 distinct CDR3 sequences, approximately 40% of them found once; the top ten carry approximately 10%. The sequenced sample consisted of PBMCs or a T cell subset sorted from them (not recorded which). Receptors originate from an adult who had mild COVID-19 (a few samples of this study predate the infection). Cell type and time point are not known. CDR3s include the opening cysteine and the closing phenylalanine or tryptophan. Each record gives: CDR3 protein, J gene, clone size, V gene. Clone sizes are given selectively: once, few, many, or a class where the clone is expanded.

CDR3 protein: CASSSVGLWNTGELFF
J gene: TRBJ2-2
clone size: medium-sized
V gene: TRBV27

CDR3 protein: CASSPRIGTDTPYEQYF
J gene: TRBJ2-7
clone size: medium-sized
V gene: TRBV11-3

CDR3 protein: CASSGVQINSPLHF
J gene: TRBJ1-6
clone size: once
V gene: TRBV7-9

CDR3 protein: CASTQLPRGGETQYF
J gene: TRBJ2-5
clone size: NA
V gene: TRBV6-6

CDR3 protein: CASSLEPNRGTQYF
J gene: TRBJ2-5
clone size: NA
V gene: TRBV11-3

CDR3 protein: CASKTGQPSNQPQHF
J gene: TRBJ1-5
clone size: NA
V gene: TRBV12-3/TRBV12-4

CDR3 protein: CASSPPRGGWDNEQFF
J gene: TRBJ2-1
clone size: medium-sized
V gene: TRBV19

CDR3 protein: CAWSVGGNTEAFF
J gene: TRBJ1-1
clone size: medium-sized
V gene: TRBV30

CDR3 protein: CASSLVPTGSGTEAFF
J gene: TRBJ1-1
clone size: NA
V gene: TRBV7-2

CDR3 protein: CASSPDPGNEQFF
J gene: TRBJ2-1
clone size: NA
V gene: TRBV5-1

CDR3 protein: CSVEARTDTNYGYTF
J gene: TRBJ1-2
clone size: large
V gene: TRBV29-1

CDR3 protein: CASSSPGRAADTQYF
J gene: TRBJ2-3
clone size: NA
V gene: TRBV7-2

CDR3 protein: CASSLFSGGGGYNEQFF
J gene: TRBJ2-1
clone size: medium-sized
V gene: TRBV13

CDR3 protein: CASSPQGLAGGSYNEQFF
J gene: TRBJ2-1
clone size: NA
V gene: TRBV18

CDR3 protein: CASSRADSYGYTF
J gene: TRBJ1-2
clone size: NA
V gene: TRBV6-2/TRBV6-3

CDR3 protein: CASSITGAGNEQFF
J gene: TRBJ2-1
clone size: once
V gene: TRBV7-9

CDR3 protein: CASSEDRPLVLAKNIQYF
J gene: TRBJ2-4
clone size: large
V gene: TRBV6-1

CDR3 protein: CASSHGGFAEAFF
J gene: TRBJ1-1
clone size: NA
V gene: TRBV3-1

CDR3 protein: CASSYGDLSPLHF
J gene: TRBJ1-6
clone size: large
V gene: TRBV6-2/TRBV6-3

CDR3 protein: CASSLDLRGYGGQYF
J gene: TRBJ2-7
clone size: NA
V gene: TRBV7-2

CDR3 protein: CASSPRGSGSDSYNEQFF
J gene: TRBJ2-1
clone size: large
V gene: TRBV21-1

CDR3 protein: CASSPRSSGSGGETQYF
J gene: TRBJ2-5
clone size: NA
V gene: TRBV4-1